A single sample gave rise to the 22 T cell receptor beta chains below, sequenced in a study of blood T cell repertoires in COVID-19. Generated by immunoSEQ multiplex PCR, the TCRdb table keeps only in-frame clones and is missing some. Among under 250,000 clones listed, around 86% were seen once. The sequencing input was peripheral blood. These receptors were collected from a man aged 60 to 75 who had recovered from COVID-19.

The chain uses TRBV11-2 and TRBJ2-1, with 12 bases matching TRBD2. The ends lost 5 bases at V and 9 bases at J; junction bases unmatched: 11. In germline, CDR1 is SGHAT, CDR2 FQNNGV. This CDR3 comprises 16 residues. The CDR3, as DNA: TGTGCCAGCAGCCCCCATCGACTAGCGGGAGTCGGTGAGCAGTTCTTC. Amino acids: CASSPHRLAGVGEQFF.

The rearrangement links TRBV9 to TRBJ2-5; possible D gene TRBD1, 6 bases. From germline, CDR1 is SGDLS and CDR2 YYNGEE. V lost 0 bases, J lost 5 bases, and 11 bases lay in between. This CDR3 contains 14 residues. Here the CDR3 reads CASSVGPGVETQYF. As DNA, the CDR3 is TGTGCCAGCAGCGTAGGGCCAGGGGTGGAGACCCAGTACTTC.

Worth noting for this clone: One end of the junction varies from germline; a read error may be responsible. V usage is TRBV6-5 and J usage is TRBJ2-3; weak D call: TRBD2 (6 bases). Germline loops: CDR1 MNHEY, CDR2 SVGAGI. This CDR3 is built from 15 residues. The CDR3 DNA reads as TGTGCCAGCAGTGACTCGACTAGGAACACAGATACGCAGTATTTT. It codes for CASSDSTRNTDTQYF.

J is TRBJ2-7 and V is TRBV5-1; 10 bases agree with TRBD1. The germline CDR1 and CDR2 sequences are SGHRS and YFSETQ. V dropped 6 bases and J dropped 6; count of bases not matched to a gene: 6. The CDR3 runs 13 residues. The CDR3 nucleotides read TGCGCCAGCACCCGACAGGGGGCTGTCGAGCAGTACTTC. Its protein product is CASTRQGAVEQYF.

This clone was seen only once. CDR3 bases: TGTGCCACCAGTGACCACAGCTTCCCCAATCAGCCCCAGCATTTT. Translating gives CATSDHSFPNQPQHF. The genes are TRBV24-1 and TRBJ1-5; no clear D gene. CDR3 size: 15 residues. Trimming removed 4 bases at V and 3 bases at J, with 12 bases between. Germline V gives CDR1 KGHDR, CDR2 SFDVKD.

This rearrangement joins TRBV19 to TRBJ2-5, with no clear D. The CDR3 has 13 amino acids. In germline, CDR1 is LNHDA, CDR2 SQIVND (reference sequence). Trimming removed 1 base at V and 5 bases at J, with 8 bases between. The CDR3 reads CASSIAGTETQYF. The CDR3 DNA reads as TGTGCCAGTAGTATAGCAGGAACGGAGACCCAGTACTTC.

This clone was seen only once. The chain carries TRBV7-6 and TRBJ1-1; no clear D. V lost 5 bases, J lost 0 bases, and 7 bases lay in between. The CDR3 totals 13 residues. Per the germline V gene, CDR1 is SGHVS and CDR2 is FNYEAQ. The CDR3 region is CASSRELNTEAFF. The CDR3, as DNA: TGTGCCAGCAGCCGAGAATTGAACACTGAAGCTTTCTTT. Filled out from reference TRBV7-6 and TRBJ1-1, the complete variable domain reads GAGVSQSPRYKVTKRGQDVALRCDPISGHVSLYWYRQALGQGPEFLTYFNYEAQQDKSGLPNDRFSAERPEGSISTLTIQRTEQRDSAMYRCASSRELNTEAFFGQGTRLTVV.

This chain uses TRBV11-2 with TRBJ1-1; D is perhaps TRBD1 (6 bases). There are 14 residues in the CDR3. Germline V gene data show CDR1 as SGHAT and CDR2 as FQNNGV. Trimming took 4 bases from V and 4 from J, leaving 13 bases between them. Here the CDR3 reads CASSSDSLSTEAFF. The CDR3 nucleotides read TGTGCCAGCAGCTCGGACAGCCTCAGCACTGAAGCTTTCTTT. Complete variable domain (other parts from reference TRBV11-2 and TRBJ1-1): EAGVAQSPRYKIIEKRQSVAFWCNPISGHATLYWYQQILGQGPKLLIQFQNNGVVDDSQLPKDRFSAERLKGVDSTLKIQPAKLEDSAVYLCASSSDSLSTEAFFGQGTRLTVV.

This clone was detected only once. This chain's CDR3 is CASRETGPTNSPLHF. The CDR3 DNA reads TGTGCCAGCAGGGAGACAGGGCCAACTAATTCACCCCTCCACTTT. The rearrangement links TRBV2 to TRBJ1-6, with TRBD1 identical over 7 bases. The CDR3 has 15 amino acids. J lost 6 bases, V lost 6 bases, and 8 bases had no gene match. Germline CDR1 and CDR2: SNHLY and FYNNEI.

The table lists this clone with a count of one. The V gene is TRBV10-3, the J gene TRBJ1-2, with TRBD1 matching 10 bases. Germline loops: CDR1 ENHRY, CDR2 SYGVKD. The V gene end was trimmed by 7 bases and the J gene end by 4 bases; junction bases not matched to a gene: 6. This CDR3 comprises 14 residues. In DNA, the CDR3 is TGTGCCATCAATAGTCGGACAGGGGGCTATGGCTACACCTTC. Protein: CAINSRTGGYGYTF.

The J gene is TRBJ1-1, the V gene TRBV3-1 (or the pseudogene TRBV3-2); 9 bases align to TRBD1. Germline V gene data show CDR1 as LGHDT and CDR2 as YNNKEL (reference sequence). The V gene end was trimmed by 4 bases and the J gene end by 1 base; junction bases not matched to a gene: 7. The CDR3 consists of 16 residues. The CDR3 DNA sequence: TGTGCCAGCAGCCCTGACTGGGGACAGGGGAACACTGAAGCTTTCTTT. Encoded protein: CASSPDWGQGNTEAFF.

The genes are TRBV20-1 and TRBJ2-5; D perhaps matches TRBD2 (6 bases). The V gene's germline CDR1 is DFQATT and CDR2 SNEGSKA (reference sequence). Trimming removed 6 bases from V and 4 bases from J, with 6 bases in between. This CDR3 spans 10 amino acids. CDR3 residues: CSAAGETQYF. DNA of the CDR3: TGCAGTGCAGCGGGAGAGACCCAGTACTTC.

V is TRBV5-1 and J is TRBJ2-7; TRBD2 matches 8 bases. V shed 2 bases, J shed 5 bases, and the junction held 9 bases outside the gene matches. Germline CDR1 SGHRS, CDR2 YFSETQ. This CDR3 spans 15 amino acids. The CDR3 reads CASSLEPGLGNEQYF. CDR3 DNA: TGCGCCAGCAGCTTAGAACCGGGACTAGGAAACGAGCAGTACTTC.

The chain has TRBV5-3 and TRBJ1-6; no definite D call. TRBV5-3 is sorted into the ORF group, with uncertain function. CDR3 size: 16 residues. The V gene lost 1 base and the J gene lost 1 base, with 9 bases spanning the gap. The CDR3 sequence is CARSLMRNSYNSPLHF. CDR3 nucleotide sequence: TGTGCCAGAAGCTTGATGCGTAATTCCTATAATTCACCCCTCCACTTT.

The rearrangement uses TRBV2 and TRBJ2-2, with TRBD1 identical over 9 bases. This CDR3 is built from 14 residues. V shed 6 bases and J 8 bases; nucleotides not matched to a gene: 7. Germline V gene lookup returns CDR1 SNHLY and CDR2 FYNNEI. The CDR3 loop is CASSRDRERGELFF. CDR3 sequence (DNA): TGTGCCAGCAGCCGGGACAGGGAACGTGGGGAGCTGTTTTTT.

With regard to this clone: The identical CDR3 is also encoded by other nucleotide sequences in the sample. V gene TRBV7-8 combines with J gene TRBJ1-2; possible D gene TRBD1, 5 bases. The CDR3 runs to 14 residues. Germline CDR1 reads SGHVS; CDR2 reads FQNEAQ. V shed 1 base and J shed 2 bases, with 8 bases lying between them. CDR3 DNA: TGTGCCAGCAGCTTAGGTACAGGAAACTATGGCTACACCTTC. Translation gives CASSLGTGNYGYTF.

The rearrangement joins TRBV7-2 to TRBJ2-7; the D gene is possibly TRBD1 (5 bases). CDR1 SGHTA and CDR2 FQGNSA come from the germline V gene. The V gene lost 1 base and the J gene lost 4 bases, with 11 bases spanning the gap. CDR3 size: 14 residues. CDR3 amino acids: CASSLGQKLYEQYF. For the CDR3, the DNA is TGTGCCAGCAGCTTAGGACAGAAACTTTACGAGCAGTACTTC. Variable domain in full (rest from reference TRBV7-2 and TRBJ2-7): GAGVSQSPSNKVTEKGKDVELRCDPISGHTALYWYRQSLGQGLEFLIYFQGNSAPDKSGLPSDRFSAERTGGSVSTLTIQRTQQEDSAVYLCASSLGQKLYEQYFGPGTRLTVT.

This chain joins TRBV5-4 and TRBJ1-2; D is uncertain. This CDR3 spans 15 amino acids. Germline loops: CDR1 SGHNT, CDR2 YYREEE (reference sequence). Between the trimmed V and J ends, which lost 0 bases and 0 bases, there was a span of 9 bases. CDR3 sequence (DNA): TGTGCCAGCAGCTTGGAACGGGAAGCTAACTATGGCTACACCTTC. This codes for CASSLEREANYGYTF.

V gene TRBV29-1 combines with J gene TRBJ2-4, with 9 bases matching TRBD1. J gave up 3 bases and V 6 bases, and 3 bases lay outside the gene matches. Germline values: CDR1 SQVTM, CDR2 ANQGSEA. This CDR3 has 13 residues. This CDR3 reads CSVGDRVKNIQYF. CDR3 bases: TGCAGCGTCGGGGACAGGGTCAAAAACATTCAGTACTTC.

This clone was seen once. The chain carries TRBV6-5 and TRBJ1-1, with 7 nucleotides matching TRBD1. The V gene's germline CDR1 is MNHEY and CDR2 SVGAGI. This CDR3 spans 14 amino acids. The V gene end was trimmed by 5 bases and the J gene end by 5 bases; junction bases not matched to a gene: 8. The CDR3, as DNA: TGTGCCAGCAGTACCCGGGACAGAAGTACTGAAGCTTTCTTT. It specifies CASSTRDRSTEAFF.

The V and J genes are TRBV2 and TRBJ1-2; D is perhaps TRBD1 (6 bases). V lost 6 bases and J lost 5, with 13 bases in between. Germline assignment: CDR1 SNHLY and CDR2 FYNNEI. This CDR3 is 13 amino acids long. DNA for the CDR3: TGTGCCAGCAGGGCAGGACAGTCGTATGGCTACACCTTC. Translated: CASRAGQSYGYTF. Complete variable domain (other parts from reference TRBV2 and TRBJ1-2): EPEVTQTPSHQVTQMGQEVILRCVPISNHLYFYWYRQILGQKVEFLVSFYNNEISEKSEIFDDQFSVERPDGSNFTLKIRSTKLEDSAMYFCASRAGQSYGYTFGSGTRLTVV.

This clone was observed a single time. This chain's CDR3 is CASSGGTGGTGELFF. CDR3 DNA sequence: TGCGCCAGCAGCGGCGGGACGGGGGGTACCGGGGAGCTGTTTTTT. This chain joins TRBV5-1 and TRBJ2-2; 7 bases are a match to TRBD2. V lost 4 bases, J lost 5 bases, and 8 bases stayed unmatched. The length of the CDR3 is 15 residues. Looked up from germline, CDR1 is SGHRS and CDR2 is YFSETQ.